This passage covers 2 T cell receptor beta chains from one sample sequenced in a study of response to subunit inactivated influenza vaccine. Each CDR3 protein gets one entry after TCRdb re-called the RT-PCR reads with MiXCR. The table records 150,000 to 200,000 distinct CDR3 sequences, approximately 9.2% of them present only once. The specimen was non-naive T cells sorted from PBMCs, collected on the day of vaccination. Receptor source: a man over 45 who received an inactivated influenza vaccine.

The rearrangement uses TRBV4-3 and TRBJ1-2; no clear D gene. This CDR3 is 15 amino acids long. Germline CDR1 LGHNA, CDR2 YSLEER. Trimming stripped 1 base from V and 4 bases from J, with 13 bases between. In DNA, the CDR3 is TGCGCCAGCAGCCAAGTCGGCGCGTTAAGCTATGGCTACACCTTC. Its translation: CASSQVGALSYGYTF.

This clonotype was counted only a few times. V gene TRBV10-3 combines with J gene TRBJ2-3; 10 nucleotides match TRBD2. CDR3 length: 15 amino acids. CDR1 is ENHRY, CDR2 SYGVKD, per germline. With 3 bases clipped from V and 9 bases from J, the junction kept 9 bases outside the gene matches. CDR3 sequence reads: CAISDSKRGGLTQYF. The DNA for the CDR3 is TGTGCCATCAGTGATTCGAAGCGGGGGGGCTTAACGCAGTATTTT.